This T cell receptor (beta chain) was documented in a study of blood T cell repertoires in COVID-19. About the study: Samples taken during acute and convalescent COVID-19 were collected in the United States, Italy and Spain.

TCRdb's table, derived via immunoSEQ multiplex PCR, lists solely in-frame clones and lacks some. Here the sample spans around 94,000 clones, 75% to 95% being singletons. The V gene end was trimmed by 3 bases and the J gene end by 7 bases; junction bases not matched to a gene: 6. The CDR3 totals 14 residues. The germline V gene has CDR1 SGHKS and CDR2 YYEKEE (reference sequence). The J gene is TRBJ1-2, the V gene TRBV5-5, with 10 bases that match TRBD1. The sample taken for sequencing was peripheral blood. The source of this sequence is a man aged 18-30 years with acute or convalescent COVID-19. The CDR3 reads CASSSGTGEVGYTF. CDR3 sequence (DNA): TGTGCCAGCAGCTCCGGGACAGGGGAGGTTGGCTACACCTTC. Drawing the rest from reference TRBV5-5 and TRBJ1-2, the complete variable domain is DAGVTQSPTHLIKTRGQQVTLRCSPISGHKSVSWYQQVLGQGPQFIFQYYEKEERGRGNFPDRFSARQFPNYSSELNVNALLLGDSALYLCASSSGTGEVGYTFGSGTRLTVV.